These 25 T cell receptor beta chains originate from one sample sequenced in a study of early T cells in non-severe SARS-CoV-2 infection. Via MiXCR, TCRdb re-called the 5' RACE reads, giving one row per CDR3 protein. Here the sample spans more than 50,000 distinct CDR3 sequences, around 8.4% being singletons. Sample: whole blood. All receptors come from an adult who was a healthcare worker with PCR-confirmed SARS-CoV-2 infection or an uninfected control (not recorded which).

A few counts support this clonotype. The CDR3, as DNA: TGTGCCAGCAGCGTCCGGGACAGGGGGCTCCCCCAGCAGTTCTTC. Its translation: CASSVRDRGLPQQFF. The rearrangement uses TRBV9 and TRBJ2-1, with 12 positions matching TRBD1. The CDR3 contains 15 residues. The V gene's germline CDR1 is SGDLS and CDR2 YYNGEE. V was pared by 2 bases and J by 11 bases, with 8 bases of the junction left unmatched.

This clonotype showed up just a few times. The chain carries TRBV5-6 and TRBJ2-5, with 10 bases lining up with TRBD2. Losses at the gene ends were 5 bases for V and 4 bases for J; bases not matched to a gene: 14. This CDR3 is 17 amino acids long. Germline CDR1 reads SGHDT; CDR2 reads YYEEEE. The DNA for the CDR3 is TGTGCCAGCAGACTAGCGGGGACACCCCAAGGAGGAGAGACCCAGTACTTC. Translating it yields CASRLAGTPQGGETQYF.

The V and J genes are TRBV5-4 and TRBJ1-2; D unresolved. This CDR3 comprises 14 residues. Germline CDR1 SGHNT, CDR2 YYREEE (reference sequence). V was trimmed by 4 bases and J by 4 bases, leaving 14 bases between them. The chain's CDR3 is CASSPSRSTYGYTF. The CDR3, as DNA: TGTGCCAGCAGCCCTTCCCGGTCCACCTATGGCTACACCTTC.

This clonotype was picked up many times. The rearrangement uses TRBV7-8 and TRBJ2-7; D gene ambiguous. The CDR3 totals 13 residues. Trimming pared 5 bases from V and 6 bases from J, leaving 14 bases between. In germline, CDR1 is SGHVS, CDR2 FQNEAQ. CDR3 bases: TGTGCCAGCAGCAGGAGTTTAGTGCCCGAGCAGTACTTC. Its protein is CASSRSLVPEQYF.

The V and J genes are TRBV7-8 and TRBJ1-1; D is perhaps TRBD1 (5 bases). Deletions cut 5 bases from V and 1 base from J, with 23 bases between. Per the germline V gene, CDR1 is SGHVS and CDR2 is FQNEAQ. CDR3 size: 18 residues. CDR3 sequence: CASSIRASWDSENTEAFF. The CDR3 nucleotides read TGTGCCAGCAGCATCCGCGCTTCTTGGGACTCCGAGAACACTGAAGCTTTCTTT.

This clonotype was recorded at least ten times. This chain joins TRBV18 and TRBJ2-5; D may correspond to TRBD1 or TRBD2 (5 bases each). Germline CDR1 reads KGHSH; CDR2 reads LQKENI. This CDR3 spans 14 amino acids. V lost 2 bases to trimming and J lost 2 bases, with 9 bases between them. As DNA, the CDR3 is TGTGCCAGCTCACCATGGGGGTCTCAAGAGACCCAGTACTTC. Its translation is CASSPWGSQETQYF. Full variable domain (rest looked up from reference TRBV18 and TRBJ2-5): NAGVMQNPRHLVRRRGQEARLRCSPMKGHSHVYWYRQLPEEGLKFMVYLQKENIIDESGMPKERFSAEFPKEGPSILRIQQVVRGDSAAYFCASSPWGSQETQYFGPGTRLLVL.

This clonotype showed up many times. CDR3 amino acids: CSARTRLNYGYTF. The CDR3 DNA follows: TGCAGTGCTAGGACCCGACTTAACTATGGCTACACCTTC. V and J are TRBV20-1 and TRBJ1-2, with D hard to call. The V gene lost 3 bases and the J gene lost 1 base, with 9 bases spanning the gap. The CDR3 is made up of 13 amino acids. CDR1 and CDR2 (germline): DFQATT, SNEGSKA (reference sequence).

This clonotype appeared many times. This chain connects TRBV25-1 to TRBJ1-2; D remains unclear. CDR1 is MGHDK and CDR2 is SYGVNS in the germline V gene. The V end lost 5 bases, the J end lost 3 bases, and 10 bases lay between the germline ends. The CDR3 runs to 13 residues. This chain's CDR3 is CASSTSFYYGYTF. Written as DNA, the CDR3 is TGTGCCAGCAGTACTTCTTTCTACTATGGCTACACCTTC.

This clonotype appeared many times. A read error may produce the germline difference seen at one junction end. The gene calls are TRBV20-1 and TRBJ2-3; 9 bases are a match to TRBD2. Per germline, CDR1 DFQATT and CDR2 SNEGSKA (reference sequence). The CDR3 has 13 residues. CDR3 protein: CSVNSGSTDTQYF. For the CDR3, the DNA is TGCAGTGTAAATAGCGGGAGCACAGACACGCAGTATTTT.

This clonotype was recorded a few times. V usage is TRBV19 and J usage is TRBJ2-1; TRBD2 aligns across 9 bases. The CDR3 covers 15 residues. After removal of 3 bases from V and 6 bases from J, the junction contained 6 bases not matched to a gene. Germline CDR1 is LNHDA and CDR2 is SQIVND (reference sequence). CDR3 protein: CASSIVAGAANEQFF. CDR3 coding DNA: TGTGCCAGTAGTATCGTAGCGGGAGCTGCCAATGAGCAGTTCTTC.

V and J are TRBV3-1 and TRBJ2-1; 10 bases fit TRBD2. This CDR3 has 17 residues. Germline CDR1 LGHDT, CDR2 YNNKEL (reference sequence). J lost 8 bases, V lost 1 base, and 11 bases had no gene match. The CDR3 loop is CASSQGGVLAGRYEQFF. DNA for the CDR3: TGTGCCAGCAGCCAAGGAGGGGTACTAGCGGGGAGGTATGAGCAGTTCTTC.

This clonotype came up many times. CDR3 in amino acids: CSVGGAEGYTF. CDR3 in DNA: TGCAGCGTTGGAGGGGCGGAGGGCTACACCTTC. J is TRBJ1-2 and V is TRBV29-1, with a tentative D call TRBD1 (5 bases). V lost 4 bases and J 8 bases, leaving 11 bases between the germline ends. This CDR3 is built from 11 residues. Germline V gene sequence: CDR1 SQVTM, CDR2 ANQGSEA.

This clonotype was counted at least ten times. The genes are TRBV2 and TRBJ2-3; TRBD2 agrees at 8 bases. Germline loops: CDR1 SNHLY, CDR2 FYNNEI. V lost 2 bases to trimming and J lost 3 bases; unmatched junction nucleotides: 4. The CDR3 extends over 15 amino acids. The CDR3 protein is CASSEREGWTDTQYF. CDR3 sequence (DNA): TGTGCCAGCAGTGAACGGGAGGGGTGGACAGATACGCAGTATTTT.

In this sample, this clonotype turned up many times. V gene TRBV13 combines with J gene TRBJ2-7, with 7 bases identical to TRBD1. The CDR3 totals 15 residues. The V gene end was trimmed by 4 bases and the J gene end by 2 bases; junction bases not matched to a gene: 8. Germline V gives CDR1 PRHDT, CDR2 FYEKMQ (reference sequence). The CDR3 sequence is CASSSGTENTYEQYF. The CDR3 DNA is TGTGCCAGCAGCTCTGGGACAGAAAACACCTACGAGCAGTACTTC.

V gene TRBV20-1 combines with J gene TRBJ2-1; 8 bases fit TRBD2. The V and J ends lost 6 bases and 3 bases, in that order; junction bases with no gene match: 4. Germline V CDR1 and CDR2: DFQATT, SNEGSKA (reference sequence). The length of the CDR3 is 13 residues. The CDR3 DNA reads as TGCAGTGCGTTACTAGCGGTCTACAATGAGCAGTTCTTC. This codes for CSALLAVYNEQFF.

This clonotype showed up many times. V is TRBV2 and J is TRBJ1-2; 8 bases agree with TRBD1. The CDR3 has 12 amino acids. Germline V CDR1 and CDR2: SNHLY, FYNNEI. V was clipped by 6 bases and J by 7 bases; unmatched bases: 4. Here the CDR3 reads CASRTGDPGYTF. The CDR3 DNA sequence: TGTGCCAGCAGGACAGGGGACCCTGGCTACACCTTC.

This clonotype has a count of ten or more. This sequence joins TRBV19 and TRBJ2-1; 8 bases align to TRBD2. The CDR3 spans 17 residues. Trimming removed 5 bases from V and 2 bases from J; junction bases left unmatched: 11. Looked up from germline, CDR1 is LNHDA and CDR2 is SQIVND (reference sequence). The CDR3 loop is CASSPSGLATAYNEQFF. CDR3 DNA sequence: TGTGCCAGTAGTCCTAGCGGGCTGGCTACCGCCTACAATGAGCAGTTCTTC. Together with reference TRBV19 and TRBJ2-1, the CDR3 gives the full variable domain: DGGITQSPKYLFRKEGQNVTLSCEQNLNHDAMYWYRQDPGQGLRLIYYSQIVNDFQKGDIAEGYSVSREKKESFPLTVTSAQKNPTAFYLCASSPSGLATAYNEQFFGPGTRLTVL.

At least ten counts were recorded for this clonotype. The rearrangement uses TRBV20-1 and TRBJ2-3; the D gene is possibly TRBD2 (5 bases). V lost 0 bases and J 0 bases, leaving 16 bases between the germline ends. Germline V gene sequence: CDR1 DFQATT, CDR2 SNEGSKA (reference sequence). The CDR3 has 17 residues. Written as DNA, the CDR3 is TGCAGTGCTAGAGATCCTCGGTCGGGATACAGCACAGATACGCAGTATTTT. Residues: CSARDPRSGYSTDTQYF.

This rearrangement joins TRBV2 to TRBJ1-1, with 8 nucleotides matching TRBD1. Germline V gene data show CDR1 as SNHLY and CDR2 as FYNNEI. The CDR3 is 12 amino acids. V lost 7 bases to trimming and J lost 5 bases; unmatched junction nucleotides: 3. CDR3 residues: CASTGGSTEAFF. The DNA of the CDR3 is TGTGCCAGCACAGGGGGCTCAACTGAAGCTTTCTTT.

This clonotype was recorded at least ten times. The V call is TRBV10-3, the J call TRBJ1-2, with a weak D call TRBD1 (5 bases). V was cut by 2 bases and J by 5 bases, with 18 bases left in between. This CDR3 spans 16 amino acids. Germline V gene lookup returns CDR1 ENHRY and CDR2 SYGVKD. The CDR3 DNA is TGTGCCATCAGTGAGGGGGAGACAGCCGCTACTTATGGCTACACCTTC. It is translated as CAISEGETAATYGYTF.

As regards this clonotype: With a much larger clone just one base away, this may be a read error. The CDR3: CAGSLGGGYWNEQFF. CDR3 in DNA: TGTGCCGGCAGCTTAGGGGGCGGTTATTGGAATGAGCAGTTCTTC. The genes are TRBV7-9 and TRBJ2-1; 7 bases map to TRBD1. This CDR3 region has 15 residues. Looked up from germline, CDR1 is SEHNR and CDR2 is FQNEAQ (reference sequence). Combining the CDR3 with reference TRBV7-9 and TRBJ2-1 gives the whole variable domain DTGVSQNPRHKITKRGQNVTFRCDPISEHNRLYWYRQTLGQGPEFLTYFQNEAQLEKSRLLSDRFSAERPKGSFSTLEIQRTEQGDSAMYLCAGSLGGGYWNEQFFGPGTRLTVL.

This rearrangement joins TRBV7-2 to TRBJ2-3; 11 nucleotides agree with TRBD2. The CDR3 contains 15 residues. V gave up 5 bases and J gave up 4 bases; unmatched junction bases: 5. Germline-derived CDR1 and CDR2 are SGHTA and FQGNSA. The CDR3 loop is CASSLLAGEADTQYF. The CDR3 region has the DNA TGTGCCAGCAGCCTACTAGCGGGGGAGGCAGATACGCAGTATTTT.

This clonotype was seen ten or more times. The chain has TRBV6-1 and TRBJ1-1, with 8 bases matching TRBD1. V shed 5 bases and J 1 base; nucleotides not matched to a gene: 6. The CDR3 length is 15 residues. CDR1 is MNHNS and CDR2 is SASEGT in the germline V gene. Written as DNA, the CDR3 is TGTGCCAGCAGTTTCAGGGGGCGCGGGAACACTGAAGCTTTCTTT. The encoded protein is CASSFRGRGNTEAFF.

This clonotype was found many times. In DNA form, the CDR3 reads TGTGCCTGGAGTGAAGCCCTTTGGGCGGAAGGTTCACCCCTCCACTTT. It yields the protein CAWSEALWAEGSPLHF. The V gene is TRBV30, the J gene TRBJ1-6; D is unresolved. The V gene lost 1 base and the J gene lost 9 bases, with 19 bases spanning the gap. CDR3 size: 16 residues. Germline V gene sequence: CDR1 GTSNPN, CDR2 SVGIG (reference sequence).

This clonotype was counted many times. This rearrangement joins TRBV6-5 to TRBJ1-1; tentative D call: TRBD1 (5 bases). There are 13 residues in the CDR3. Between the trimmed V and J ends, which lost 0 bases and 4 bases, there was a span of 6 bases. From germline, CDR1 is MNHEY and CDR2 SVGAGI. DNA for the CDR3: TGTGCCAGCAGTTACTCCGGGGGCACTGAAGCTTTCTTT. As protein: CASSYSGGTEAFF.